This T cell receptor (beta chain) was recovered during a study of control samples from healthy donors and cancer patients. J was trimmed by 0 bases and V by 7 bases; bases with no gene match: 10. The CDR3 loop spans 17 amino acids. Germline loops: CDR1 MDHEN, CDR2 SYDVKM. Libraries were prepared by immunoSEQ multiplex PCR; TCRdb keeps only in-frame clonotypes and omits some of them. The profile covers 45,000 or so clones, with approximately 89% appearing a single time and roughly 10% taken by the ten largest. The receptor's source is a woman aged 55-70 years with lung cancer. The chain carries TRBV28 and TRBJ1-5; 9 positions match TRBD1. Sequenced sample: PBMCs. The CDR3 spells CASIPWTGVLSNQPQHF. In DNA form, the CDR3 reads TGTGCCAGCATCCCTTGGACAGGGGTTCTTAGCAATCAGCCCCAGCATTTT. The complete variable domain, with remaining parts taken from reference TRBV28 and TRBJ1-5, reads DVKVTQSSRYLVKRTGEKVFLECVQDMDHENMFWYRQDPGLGLRLIYFSYDVKMKEKGDIPEGYSVSREKKERFSLILESASTNQTSMYLCASIPWTGVLSNQPQHFGDGTRLSIL.